The 16 T cell receptor beta chains below were found in one sample sequenced in a study of untreated major depressive disorder. Findings and limits, study-wide: Compared with controls, depressed patients showed more TRBV05-01 (Vbeta 5.1) usage in CD4+ T cells.

Generated by immunoSEQ multiplex PCR, the TCRdb table keeps only in-frame clones and is missing some. The sample carries more than 10,000 clones, over 80% recorded once. What these receptors recognize is not known. The sequenced sample consisted of CD4+ T cells from PBMCs. The receptor source for this set is a woman in her 30s with major depressive disorder.

This clone was observed a single time. This chain links TRBV5-1 with TRBJ2-5, with unresolved D. Trimming pared 1 base from V and 2 bases from J, leaving 6 bases between. CDR1 is SGHRS and CDR2 is YFSETQ in the germline V gene. CDR3 length: 13 amino acids. The CDR3 reads CASSLTFQETQYF. The CDR3 DNA follows: TGCGCCAGCAGCTTGACCTTTCAAGAGACCCAGTACTTC.

The rearrangement joins TRBV30 to TRBJ2-2; possible D gene TRBD1, 6 bases. The CDR3 runs to 16 residues. V dropped 4 bases and J dropped 1 base, with 16 bases sitting between them. The germline V gene encodes CDR1 GTSNPN and CDR2 SVGIG (reference sequence). CDR3 nucleotide sequence: TGTGCCTGGACTAATAGGGGGACGGTGAACACCGGGGAGCTGTTTTTT. Amino acid sequence: CAWTNRGTVNTGELFF.

This sequence joins TRBV5-1 and TRBJ2-1; D gene unclear. In germline, CDR1 is SGHRS, CDR2 YFSETQ. Trimming removed 0 bases at V and 3 bases at J, with 7 bases between. The CDR3 sequence is 14 residues long. Written as DNA, the CDR3 is TGCGCCAGCAGCTTGGCCGGAATCTACAATGAGCAGTTCTTC. Its protein is CASSLAGIYNEQFF.

This chain uses TRBV5-1 with TRBJ2-7; D unresolved. Germline V gene sequence: CDR1 SGHRS, CDR2 YFSETQ. The CDR3 runs 14 residues. V shed 2 bases and J shed 3 bases, with 12 bases lying between them. This CDR3 reads CASSLTTQSYEQYF. In DNA, the CDR3 is TGCGCCAGCAGCTTAACGACCCAAAGCTACGAGCAGTACTTC.

The rearrangement uses TRBV19 and TRBJ1-2; no clear D. Germline values: CDR1 LNHDA, CDR2 SQIVND (reference sequence). This CDR3 spans 13 amino acids. V lost 3 bases, J lost 2 bases, and 7 bases lay in between. The CDR3 DNA reads TGTGCCAGTAGTATTCGCGGGAACTATGGCTACACCTTC. Translation: CASSIRGNYGYTF.

This clone has just one count. The genes are TRBV6-5 and TRBJ2-5; tentatively, D is TRBD1 or TRBD2 (5 bases each). Germline values: CDR1 MNHEY, CDR2 SVGAGI. V lost 0 bases, J lost 3 bases, and 8 bases lay in between. The CDR3 sequence is 14 residues long. The CDR3, as DNA: TGTGCCAGCAGTTACTCGGGGCGGGAAGAGACCCAGTACTTC. Translation: CASSYSGREETQYF.

This chain uses TRBV5-4 with TRBJ2-7; 14 nucleotides match TRBD2. Germline V gene sequence: CDR1 SGHNT, CDR2 YYREEE (reference sequence). The V segment lost 0 bases and the J segment 7 bases; nucleotides outside the gene matches: 6. The CDR3 consists of 16 residues. The CDR3 DNA reads as TGTGCCAGCAGCTTGGGGACCGGGACTAGCGGGGGTGAGCAGTACTTC. The encoded protein is CASSLGTGTSGGEQYF.

V and J are TRBV30 and TRBJ1-2; no reliable D call. This CDR3 comprises 13 residues. Germline loops: CDR1 GTSNPN, CDR2 SVGIG (reference sequence). Trimming cost V 1 base and J 6 bases, with 12 bases left between them. The CDR3 sequence is CAWSAWIFDGYTF. CDR3 coding DNA: TGTGCCTGGAGTGCCTGGATTTTTGATGGCTACACCTTC.

The chain uses TRBV19 and TRBJ2-3; no clear D. With 5 bases removed from V and 9 bases from J, the gap between germline ends came to 15 bases. CDR3 length: 13 residues. Germline CDR1 and CDR2: LNHDA and SQIVND (reference sequence). CDR3 sequence: CASSLEFRATQYF. In DNA, the CDR3 is TGTGCCAGTAGTCTTGAGTTTCGCGCAACGCAGTATTTT.

J is TRBJ1-1 and V is TRBV2, with D tentatively TRBD1 (5 bases). Germline-derived CDR1 and CDR2 are SNHLY and FYNNEI. V was pared by 3 bases and J by 12 bases, with 11 bases between. This CDR3 has 11 residues. In DNA, the CDR3 is TGTGCCAGCAGTGACTGGGGGGTAACTTTCTTT. Its translation is CASSDWGVTFF.

This chain uses TRBV7-9 with TRBJ2-1; 7 bases align to TRBD1. J was trimmed by 5 bases and V by 3 bases; bases with no gene match: 7. This CDR3 has 15 residues. Looked up from germline, CDR1 is SEHNR and CDR2 is FQNEAQ (reference sequence). The CDR3 region has the DNA TGTGCCAGCAGCTTGGCAGGGGACAGCAACAATGAGCAGTTCTTC. Amino acid sequence: CASSLAGDSNNEQFF.

The rearrangement links TRBV6-6 to TRBJ1-5; D remains ambiguous. The CDR3 has 15 amino acids. The V and J ends lost 6 bases and 4 bases respectively, with 16 bases between them. The germline gives CDR1 MNHNY, CDR2 SVGAGI (reference sequence). The CDR3 here is CASRSRRVGNQPQHF. In DNA, the CDR3 is TGTGCCAGCAGGTCCAGGAGGGTGGGGAATCAGCCCCAGCATTTT.

This sequence joins TRBV5-1 and TRBJ1-1, with D perhaps TRBD1 (5 bases). The CDR3 is made up of 13 amino acids. Trimming stripped 1 base from V and 6 bases from J, with 10 bases between. CDR1 is SGHRS, CDR2 YFSETQ, per germline. This CDR3 reads CASSLRWGAEAFF. CDR3 sequence (DNA): TGCGCCAGCAGCTTGCGTTGGGGGGCTGAAGCTTTCTTT.

This chain links TRBV6-5 with TRBJ2-3, with D tentatively TRBD2 (6 bases). Trimming stripped 6 bases from V and 1 base from J, with 8 bases between. The CDR3 extends over 13 amino acids. The germline CDR1 and CDR2 sequences are MNHEY and SVGAGI. The CDR3 loop reads CASRTSGTDTQYF. The CDR3 DNA sequence: TGTGCCAGCAGGACTAGTGGCACAGATACGCAGTATTTT.

The chain carries TRBV28 and TRBJ2-1, with TRBD2 matching over 12 bases. The trim removed 6 bases at V and 8 bases at J, leaving 11 bases unmatched. Per the germline V gene, CDR1 is MDHEN and CDR2 is SYDVKM. The CDR3 length is 16 residues. The CDR3 coding sequence is TGTGCCAGCAGCCCGTACCGGCTAGCGGGAGGGGATGAGCAGTTCTTC. Protein: CASSPYRLAGGDEQFF.

The chain recombines TRBV14 with TRBJ1-2; D uncertain. Trimming pared 0 bases from V and 0 bases from J, leaving 8 bases between. Germline CDR1 reads SGHDN; CDR2 reads FVKESK. The CDR3 length is 15 residues. CDR3 DNA sequence: TGTGCCAGCAGCCAAGAAAGACGAACTAACTATGGCTACACCTTC. Protein sequence: CASSQERRTNYGYTF.